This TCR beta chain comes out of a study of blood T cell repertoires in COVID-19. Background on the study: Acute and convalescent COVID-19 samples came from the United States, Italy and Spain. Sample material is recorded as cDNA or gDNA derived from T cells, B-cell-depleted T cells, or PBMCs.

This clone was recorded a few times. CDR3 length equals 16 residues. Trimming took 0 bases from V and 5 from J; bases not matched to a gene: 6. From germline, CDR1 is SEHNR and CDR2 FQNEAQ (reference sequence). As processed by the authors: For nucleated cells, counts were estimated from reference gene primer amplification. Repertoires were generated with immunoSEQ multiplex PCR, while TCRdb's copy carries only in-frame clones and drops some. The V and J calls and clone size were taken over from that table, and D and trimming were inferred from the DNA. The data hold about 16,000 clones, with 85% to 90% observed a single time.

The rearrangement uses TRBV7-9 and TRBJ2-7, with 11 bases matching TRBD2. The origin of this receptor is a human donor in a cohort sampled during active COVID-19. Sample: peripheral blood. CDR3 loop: CASSLALAGVYNEQYF. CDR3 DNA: TGTGCCAGCAGCTTAGCACTAGCGGGAGTATATAACGAGCAGTACTTC.